The 29 T cell receptor beta chains below all came from one sample that was sequenced in a study of read filtering for tumor transcriptome and immune sequencing. Molecular barcoded adaptors covering alpha/delta and beta/gamma chains were used on approximately 400 ng RNA. A single record per CDR3 protein comes from TCRdb applying MiXCR to the reads. The sample includes about 86,000 distinct CDR3 sequences, about 12% seen only once; the top ten take under 15%. The sequencing sample was made of a population of CD138-negative cells sorted from bone marrow. These receptor sequences come from a donor over 35 with multiple myeloma.

This clonotype was seen at least ten times. The J gene is TRBJ2-4, the V gene TRBV7-9, with 7 bases matching TRBD2. CDR3 length equals 12 residues. The J segment lost 15 bases and the V segment lost 4 bases, leaving 9 bases of the junction unmatched. Germline V CDR1 and CDR2: SEHNR, FQNEAQ (reference sequence). CDR3 residues: CASSSGGGVSYF. CDR3 nucleotide sequence: TGTGCCAGCAGCTCGGGGGGTGGCGTTTCGTACTTC.

Only one count was recorded for this clonotype. The chain couples TRBV6-5 to TRBJ2-7, with TRBD1 identical over 7 bases. Germline-derived CDR1 and CDR2 are MNHEY and SVGAGI. The CDR3 is 14 amino acids. The J segment lost 1 base and the V segment lost 8 bases, leaving 8 bases of the junction unmatched. The CDR3 spells CASALQGPSYEQYF. The CDR3 coding sequence is TGTGCCAGCGCCCTACAGGGGCCTTCCTACGAGCAGTACTTC.

This chain uses TRBV28 with TRBJ2-7; D is uncertain. Trimming stripped 6 bases from V and 4 bases from J, with 19 bases between. Germline V gives CDR1 MDHEN, CDR2 SYDVKM. The CDR3 runs to 15 residues. The CDR3 is CASRTIHRGNYEQYF. CDR3 nucleotide sequence: TGTGCCAGCAGAACAATCCACCGAGGAAATTACGAGCAGTACTTC.

This clonotype was counted only a few times. In nucleotides, the CDR3 is TGCAGTGCTAGAGCTAGCAGCCAAGAGACCCAGTACTTC. Translation: CSARASSQETQYF. The rearrangement links TRBV20-1 to TRBJ2-5, with D tentatively TRBD2 (5 bases). Trimming removed 1 base at V and 1 base at J, with 7 bases between. The germline V gene has CDR1 DFQATT and CDR2 SNEGSKA (reference sequence). The CDR3 spans 13 residues.

The genes are TRBV11-2 and TRBJ1-2; 8 bases map to TRBD1. This CDR3 contains 14 residues. Trimming removed 3 bases from V and 7 bases from J; junction bases left unmatched: 7. CDR1 is SGHAT and CDR2 is FQNNGV in the germline V gene. This CDR3 is CASSLFQGAPGYTF. Written as DNA, the CDR3 is TGTGCCAGCAGCTTGTTCCAGGGGGCGCCTGGCTACACCTTC.

This clonotype has a count of ten or more. The genes are TRBV12-3 or TRBV12-4 and TRBJ2-2, with a tentative D call TRBD1 (6 bases). The CDR3 contains 15 residues. V lost 5 bases to trimming and J lost 2 bases, with 12 bases between them. Here the CDR3 reads CASSPGVVNTGELFF. The CDR3 region has the DNA TGTGCCAGCAGTCCAGGGGTCGTTAACACCGGGGAGCTGTTTTTT.

This clonotype was counted many times. The rearrangement joins TRBV3-1 to TRBJ2-7; D is uncertain. The V and J ends lost 2 bases and 7 bases respectively, with 18 bases between them. From germline, CDR1 is LGHDT and CDR2 YNNKEL (reference sequence). This CDR3 is 15 amino acids long. CDR3 coding DNA: TGTGCCAGCAGCCAATTCATCAGCGCCGAGGAGGAGCAGTACTTC. It codes for CASSQFISAEEEQYF.

This clonotype was recorded many times. The CDR3 region has the DNA TGTGCCAGCAGTTACTACAGCCGAGGTACTGAAGCTTTCTTT. It yields the protein CASSYYSRGTEAFF. The chain uses TRBV6-5 and TRBJ1-1; D is undetermined. Germline CDR1 is MNHEY and CDR2 is SVGAGI. The CDR3 contains 14 residues. V was cut by 1 base and J by 5 bases, with 11 bases left in between.

Many counts were recorded for this clonotype. The chain joins TRBV7-9 to TRBJ1-1; D is undetermined. Trimming removed 4 bases at V and 1 base at J, with 7 bases between. Germline V gene data show CDR1 as SEHNR and CDR2 as FQNEAQ (reference sequence). The CDR3 extends over 13 amino acids. DNA of the CDR3: TGTGCCAGCAGCTCGCCGGCGAACACTGAAGCTTTCTTT. It specifies CASSSPANTEAFF.

This clonotype was seen many times. This chain links TRBV7-3 with TRBJ2-1; 8 nucleotides match TRBD2. J lost 6 bases, V lost 1 base, and 14 bases had no gene match. The CDR3 covers 18 residues. Germline-derived CDR1 and CDR2 are SGHTA and FQGTGA. The DNA of the CDR3 is TGTGCCAGCAGCTTAAGGGCTGCGGGACTAGTCAATCGCAATGAGCAGTTCTTC. Translation: CASSLRAAGLVNRNEQFF.

This clonotype came up many times. The rearrangement joins TRBV7-8 to TRBJ1-5; D gene ambiguous. V dropped 4 bases and J dropped 12 bases, with 10 bases sitting between them. There are 11 residues in the CDR3. From germline, CDR1 is SGHVS and CDR2 FQNEAQ. CDR3 nucleotide sequence: TGTGCCAGCAGCTCAACGGGGATCCAGCATTTT. Translated: CASSSTGIQHF.

This clonotype was seen repeatedly, ten times or more. The chain employs TRBV7-2 and TRBJ2-3; 12 bases line up with TRBD2. Germline V gene data show CDR1 as SGHTA and CDR2 as FQGNSA. The V gene end was trimmed by 5 bases and the J gene end by 4 bases; junction bases not matched to a gene: 7. The length of the CDR3 is 16 residues. The CDR3: CASSPRLAGASDTQYF. The CDR3 bases are TGTGCCAGCAGCCCGAGACTAGCGGGGGCGTCAGATACGCAGTATTTT.

As regards this clonotype: A much bigger clone sits one base away, suggesting this may be a read error. The chain is built from TRBV25-1 and TRBJ2-3; unclear D gene. CDR1 is MGHDK, CDR2 SYGVNS, per germline. CDR3 length equals 15 residues. Trimming cost V 8 bases and J 2 bases, with 17 bases left between them. In DNA, the CDR3 is TGTGCCAGCGCTCCCCACCTTCTGGCCACAGATACGCAGTATTTT. It yields the protein CASAPHLLATDTQYF.

There are a few counts of this clonotype. A much larger clone differs from this one at a single base, so this may be a read error. The V call is TRBV2, the J call TRBJ2-1; 9 nucleotides match TRBD2. CDR1 and CDR2 (germline): SNHLY, FYNNEI. This CDR3 has 14 amino acids. Here the CDR3 reads CARGIAGAYNGQFF. The CDR3 DNA follows: TGTGCCAGGGGGATAGCGGGAGCTTACAATGGGCAGTTCTTC. The full variable domain, completed using reference TRBV2 and TRBJ2-1, is EPEVTQTPSHQVTQMGQEVILRCVPISNHLYFYWYRQILGQKVEFLVSFYNNEISEKSEIFDDQFSVERPDGSNFTLKIRSTKLEDSAMYFCARGIAGAYNGQFFGPGTRLTVL.

This clonotype was recorded many times. The chain couples TRBV7-9 to TRBJ2-1; 9 positions match TRBD2. V was pared by 3 bases and J by 3 bases, with 12 bases of the junction left unmatched. CDR1 and CDR2 from the germline V gene are SEHNR and FQNEAQ (reference sequence). The CDR3 covers 18 residues. CDR3 bases: TGTGCCAGCAGCTTGGAGGAGCCCCCTAGCGGGGACTACAATGAGCAGTTCTTC. Residues: CASSLEEPPSGDYNEQFF.

This clonotype was counted at least ten times. This chain links TRBV29-1 with TRBJ1-1; D is unclear. The CDR3 runs 14 residues. Germline V lookup: CDR1 SQVTM, CDR2 ANQGSEA. V was shortened by 3 bases and J by 0 bases, with 11 bases between the two germline ends. CDR3 sequence (DNA): TGCAGCGTTGAGGGCAGCCTCATGAACACTGAAGCTTTCTTT. Residues: CSVEGSLMNTEAFF.

This clonotype was seen at least ten times. This chain connects TRBV2 to TRBJ2-5; D is ambiguous. Deletions cut 5 bases from V and 9 bases from J, with 10 bases between. The CDR3 has 11 amino acids. The germline CDR1 and CDR2 sequences are SNHLY and FYNNEI. The CDR3 reads CASSPWISQYF. CDR3 DNA: TGTGCCAGCAGTCCATGGATCTCCCAGTACTTC.

This clonotype was recorded at least ten times. The chain uses TRBV20-1 and TRBJ2-7; D is ambiguous. The V end was cut by 0 bases, the J end by 3 bases, with 6 bases between. This CDR3 comprises 12 residues. Germline loops: CDR1 DFQATT, CDR2 SNEGSKA (reference sequence). Here the CDR3 DNA reads TGCAGTGCTAGAGACGTAAACTACGAGCAGTACTTC. It is translated as CSARDVNYEQYF.

The chain combines TRBV20-1 with TRBJ2-7; D is ambiguous. CDR3 size: 14 residues. Trimming removed 1 base at V and 2 bases at J, with 12 bases between. CDR1 and CDR2 from the germline V gene are DFQATT and SNEGSKA (reference sequence). The CDR3 DNA reads as TGCAGTGCTAGAGGCGGACCAAATACCTACGAGCAGTACTTC. It yields the protein CSARGGPNTYEQYF.

Worth noting for this clonotype: This clone may be a read error of a much larger clone one base away. The chain recombines TRBV12-3 or TRBV12-4 with TRBJ2-1; possible D gene TRBD1, 5 bases. The J call is uncertain, as TRBJ2-7 better fits the DNA end. The CDR3 has 11 amino acids. The CDR3 here is CASSLVGQQYF. The CDR3 bases are TGTGCCAGCAGTCTGGTGGGGCAGCAGTACTTC.

The V gene is TRBV19, the J gene TRBJ1-1; D not certain. V was cut by 1 base and J by 1 base, with 7 bases left in between. This CDR3 has 14 amino acids. The germline V gene has CDR1 LNHDA and CDR2 SQIVND (reference sequence). As DNA, the CDR3 is TGTGCCAGTAGTATAGCGGAAGGGAACACTGAAGCTTTCTTT. It yields the protein CASSIAEGNTEAFF.

This clonotype was counted ten times or more. The chain couples TRBV5-1 to TRBJ2-1; TRBD2 matches at 8 bases. This CDR3 has 16 residues. V shed 3 bases and J 5 bases; nucleotides not matched to a gene: 10. CDR1 and CDR2 from the germline V gene are SGHRS and YFSETQ. The CDR3 DNA reads TGCGCCAGCAGCTCGGGTAAGCGGGAGCTTGACAATGAGCAGTTCTTC. This encodes CASSSGKRELDNEQFF. The whole variable domain, filled in from reference TRBV5-1 and TRBJ2-1, reads KAGVTQTPRYLIKTRGQQVTLSCSPISGHRSVSWYQQTPGQGLQFLFEYFSETQRNKGNFPGRFSGRQFSNSRSEMNVSTLELGDSALYLCASSSGKRELDNEQFFGPGTRLTVL.

This clonotype was seen many times. V is TRBV23-1 and J is TRBJ2-1; 10 bases agree with TRBD2. TRBV23-1 is placed among ORFs of uncertain function. The length of the CDR3 is 20 residues. Trimming took 0 bases from V and 8 from J; bases not matched to a gene: 19. The CDR3 loop reads CASSQSSLPTGSGRSHEQFF. The CDR3, as DNA: TGCGCCAGCAGTCAATCTTCGTTGCCGACTGGTAGCGGGAGGAGCCATGAGCAGTTCTTC.

To note about this clonotype: A much larger clone is a single base away; this may be a read error. The DNA of the CDR3 is TGTGCCAGCAGTTACGGTGGGGCGCGTAGCGATCAGCCCCAGCATTTT. Translated: CASSYGGARSDQPQHF. V usage is TRBV6-2 or TRBV6-3 and J usage is TRBJ1-5, with a tentative D call TRBD1 (5 bases). The CDR3 is made up of 16 amino acids. CDR1 MNHEY and CDR2 SVGEGT come from the germline V gene.

Turning to this clonotype: One end of the junction varies from germline; a read error may be responsible. The chain links TRBV6-2 or TRBV6-3 to TRBJ2-5, with D unresolved. Per germline, CDR1 MNHEY and CDR2 SVGEGT. The CDR3 is made up of 14 amino acids. CDR3 sequence (DNA): TGTGCCAGCAGTTACCGCCGGGTCCAAGAGACCCAGGACTTC. It translates to CASSYRRVQETQDF.

This clonotype was detected ten times or more. This chain joins TRBV20-1 and TRBJ2-3; 9 bases align to TRBD2. The junction had 4 bases not matched to a gene; V was cut back by 6 bases and J by 0 bases. The CDR3 totals 14 residues. Germline V gene sequence: CDR1 DFQATT, CDR2 SNEGSKA (reference sequence). CDR3 protein: CSAASGGSTDTQYF. CDR3 bases: TGCAGTGCGGCCAGCGGGGGGAGCACAGATACGCAGTATTTT.

This clonotype showed up just once. With a much larger clone just one base away, this may be a read error. V and J are TRBV11-2 and TRBJ2-3; tentative D call: TRBD1 (5 bases). The DNA matches TRBJ1-5 better at its end, which makes the J call doubtful. The CDR3 extends over 20 amino acids. Germline values: CDR1 SGHAT, CDR2 FQNNGV. CDR3 nucleotides: TGTGCCAGCAGCCTCACCCAGGGACTAGCGGGAGGAGAGAGAACAGATACGCAGCATTTT. This gives the protein CASSLTQGLAGGERTDTQHF.

The table lists this clonotype with many counts. This rearrangement joins TRBV6-2 or TRBV6-3 to TRBJ2-1; 8 nucleotides line up with TRBD1. Per the germline V gene, CDR1 is MNHEY and CDR2 is SVGEGT. Trimming took 2 bases from V and 6 from J; bases not matched to a gene: 12. This CDR3 is 17 amino acids long. The CDR3 DNA is TGTGCCAGCAGTTACAGGCAGGGGGCCCCCAGTATCAATGAGCAGTTCTTC. It specifies CASSYRQGAPSINEQFF.

This clonotype was seen ten or more times. The genes are TRBV29-1 and TRBJ2-5, with TRBD2 matching over 9 bases. The CDR3 spans 13 residues. Losses at the gene ends were 6 bases for V and 4 bases for J; bases not matched to a gene: 6. Germline V gives CDR1 SQVTM, CDR2 ANQGSEA. The CDR3 here is CSVERAGGETQYF. The CDR3 bases are TGCAGCGTGGAAAGAGCGGGAGGAGAGACCCAGTACTTC.